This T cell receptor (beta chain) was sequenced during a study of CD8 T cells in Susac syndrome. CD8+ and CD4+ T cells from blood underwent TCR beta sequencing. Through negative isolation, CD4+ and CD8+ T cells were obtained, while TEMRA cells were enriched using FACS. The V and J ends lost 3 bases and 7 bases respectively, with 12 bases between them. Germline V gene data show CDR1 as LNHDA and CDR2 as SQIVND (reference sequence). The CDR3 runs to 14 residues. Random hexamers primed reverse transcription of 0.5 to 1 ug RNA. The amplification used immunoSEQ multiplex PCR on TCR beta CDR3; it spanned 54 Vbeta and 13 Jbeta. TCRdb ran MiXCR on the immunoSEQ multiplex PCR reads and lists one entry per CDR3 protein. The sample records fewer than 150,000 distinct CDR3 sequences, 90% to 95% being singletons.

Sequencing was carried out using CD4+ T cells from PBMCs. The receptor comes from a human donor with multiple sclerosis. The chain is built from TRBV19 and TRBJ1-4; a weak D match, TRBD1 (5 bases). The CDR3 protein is CASSMGLRGEKLFF. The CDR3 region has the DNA TGTGCCAGTAGTATGGGACTACGGGGTGAAAAACTGTTTTTT.